These 30 T cell receptor beta chains were all obtained from the same sample, sequenced in a study of blood T cells in healthy people across ages. Sample-barcoded 5' priming and a J-beta primer mix drove a second PCR of about 6 to 12 cycles. Via MiXCR, TCRdb re-called the 5' RACE reads, giving one row per CDR3 protein. The data hold approximately 800,000 distinct CDR3 sequences, with roughly 25% observed a single time. These data were likewise used in another study, on T cells of mothers and their children.

Sequencing input: blood. These TCRs come from a boy aged 5 to 17 in good health.

In this sample, this clonotype turned up a few times. The genes are TRBV13 and TRBJ2-1; TRBD2 matches at 8 bases. V lost 8 bases, J lost 3 bases, and 9 bases stayed unmatched. CDR1 is PRHDT and CDR2 is FYEKMQ in the germline V gene (reference sequence). The CDR3 totals 15 residues. CDR3 protein: CASSRAGGYYNEQFF. The CDR3 coding sequence is TGTGCCAGCTCCAGGGCGGGGGGATACTACAATGAGCAGTTCTTC. Together with reference TRBV13 and TRBJ2-1, the CDR3 gives the full variable domain: AAGVIQSPRHLIKEKRETATLKCYPIPRHDTVYWYQQGPGQDPQFLISFYEKMQSDKGSIPDRFSAQQFSDYHSELNMSSLELGDSALYFCASSRAGGYYNEQFFGPGTRLTVL.

Only a few counts were recorded for this clonotype. The V and J genes are TRBV12-3 or TRBV12-4 and TRBJ1-5; possible D gene TRBD1, 6 bases. V was cut by 6 bases and J by 4 bases, with 13 bases left in between. CDR3 length: 14 amino acids. As DNA, the CDR3 is TGTGCCAGCAGCATCTCTAGGGGGAATCAGCCCCAGCATTTT. Amino acid sequence: CASSISRGNQPQHF.

This clonotype was seen a few times. This chain joins TRBV6-1 and TRBJ1-4; D not certain. V lost 6 bases and J 0 bases, leaving 14 bases between the germline ends. Germline V gives CDR1 MNHNS, CDR2 SASEGT. The CDR3 is made up of 16 amino acids. The CDR3 DNA reads as TGTGCCAGCAGCCGAAGGGCAAAGGCAACTAATGAAAAACTGTTTTTT. Translation: CASSRRAKATNEKLFF.

V usage is TRBV20-1 and J usage is TRBJ2-5; D may be TRBD2 (5 bases). V was pared by 5 bases and J by 2 bases, with 12 bases between. Germline CDR1 reads DFQATT; CDR2 reads SNEGSKA (reference sequence). The CDR3 length is 13 residues. Written as DNA, the CDR3 is TGCAGTGCTGCTCCGGGGATTCAAGAGACCCAGTACTTC. It specifies CSAAPGIQETQYF.

In DNA, the CDR3 is TGTGCCAGCAGCTTAGCACAGCTCTCTGGAAACACCATATATTTT. Amino acid sequence: CASSLAQLSGNTIYF. The chain couples TRBV13 to TRBJ1-3; D is ambiguous. This CDR3 comprises 15 residues. Between the trimmed V and J ends, which lost 1 base and 0 bases, there was a span of 7 bases. Germline V CDR1 and CDR2: PRHDT, FYEKMQ (reference sequence).

The chain uses TRBV10-3 and TRBJ2-6; D possibly uses TRBD1 or TRBD2 (6 bases each). This CDR3 has 15 residues. V was trimmed by 9 bases and J by 4 bases, leaving 16 bases between them. Germline CDR1 reads ENHRY; CDR2 reads SYGVKD. DNA of the CDR3: TGTGCCATTAGAGGGGGGCAAACGGGGGCCAACGTCCTGACTTTC. As protein: CAIRGGQTGANVLTF.

This chain connects TRBV5-1 to TRBJ1-2; TRBD1 is a possible D gene (5 bases). Trimming removed 7 bases at V and 0 bases at J, with 16 bases between. The CDR3 extends over 15 amino acids. The germline CDR1 and CDR2 sequences are SGHRS and YFSETQ. The CDR3 protein is CASQRGDRANYGYTF. DNA of the CDR3: TGCGCCAGCCAACGGGGGGACCGTGCTAACTATGGCTACACCTTC.

This sequence joins TRBV10-3 and TRBJ2-1; D is unresolved. The J call is uncertain, as TRBJ2-5 better fits the DNA end. This CDR3 comprises 13 residues. CDR1 and CDR2 from the germline V gene are ENHRY and SYGVKD. This CDR3 reads CAISDTRQETQYF. CDR3 coding DNA: TGTGCCATCAGTGACACCAGACAAGAGACCCAGTACTTC.

The V and J genes are TRBV5-5 and TRBJ1-1; D unclear. The germline CDR1 and CDR2 sequences are SGHKS and YYEKEE (reference sequence). This CDR3 is 17 amino acids long. V was cut by 0 bases and J by 0 bases, with 15 bases left in between. CDR3 region: CASSLASGVGVNTEAFF. DNA of the CDR3: TGTGCCAGCAGCTTGGCCAGTGGGGTTGGGGTGAACACTGAAGCTTTCTTT.

This chain uses TRBV29-1 with TRBJ2-5, with 7 positions matching TRBD1. The end of the DNA fits TRBJ2-1 better, so the J call may be wrong. The germline V gene encodes CDR1 SQVTM and CDR2 ANQGSEA. The CDR3 is made up of 12 amino acids. CDR3 residues: CSGGTVYNEQFF. CDR3 DNA sequence: TGCAGCGGAGGGACAGTTTACAATGAGCAGTTCTTC.

In its sample, this clonotype was seen once. V usage is TRBV14 and J usage is TRBJ1-2, with D possibly matching TRBD1 (5 bases). V gave up 4 bases and J gave up 7 bases, with 16 bases separating them. The length of the CDR3 is 14 residues. Germline CDR1 is SGHDN and CDR2 is FVKESK. The CDR3 protein is CASSPGDGIFGYTF. DNA of the CDR3: TGTGCCAGCAGCCCGGGGGATGGAATTTTTGGCTACACCTTC.

The J gene is TRBJ2-4, the V gene TRBV6-1; D is unresolved. This CDR3 has 15 amino acids. The V end was cut by 1 base, the J end by 0 bases, with 7 bases between. Germline lookup yields CDR1 MNHNS and CDR2 SASEGT. The CDR3 loop is CASSEGAVAKNIQYF. CDR3 DNA sequence: TGTGCCAGCAGTGAAGGGGCAGTAGCCAAAAACATTCAGTACTTC.

This clonotype has just a few counts. The chain couples TRBV29-1 to TRBJ2-5; 9 nucleotides align to TRBD1. With the DNA end fitting TRBJ2-7 better, the J assignment may be wrong. Per germline, CDR1 SQVTM and CDR2 ANQGSEA. The CDR3 runs to 14 residues. CDR3 sequence: CSVKAGTGNHEQYF. In nucleotides, the CDR3 is TGCAGCGTGAAGGCCGGGACAGGGAACCACGAGCAGTACTTC.

V and J are TRBV12-3 or TRBV12-4 and TRBJ2-5, with 8 positions matching TRBD1. The CDR3 spans 15 residues. V was clipped by 5 bases and J by 5 bases; unmatched bases: 10. The DNA of the CDR3 is TGTGCCAGCAGTGCCCTTGGACAGGGACAGGAGACCCAGTACTTC. The encoded protein is CASSALGQGQETQYF.

The genes are TRBV29-1 and TRBJ2-5, with 9 bases matching TRBD1. After removal of 7 bases from V and 4 bases from J, the junction contained 4 bases not matched to a gene. Germline V gene sequence: CDR1 SQVTM, CDR2 ANQGSEA. CDR3 length: 12 residues. The CDR3 region is CSATGGAETQYF. The CDR3 nucleotides read TGCAGCGCCACAGGGGGCGCAGAGACCCAGTACTTC. Supplemented by reference TRBV29-1 and TRBJ2-5, the full variable domain reads SAVISQKPSRDICQRGTSLTIQCQVDSQVTMMFWYRQQPGQSLTLIATANQGSEATYESGFVIDKFPISRPNLTFSTLTVSNMSPEDSSIYLCSATGGAETQYFGPGTRLLVL.

The chain links TRBV27 to TRBJ1-4; 8 nucleotides match TRBD1. There are 15 residues in the CDR3. Germline-derived CDR1 and CDR2 are MNHEY and SMNVEV (reference sequence). V gave up 4 bases and J gave up 8 bases; unmatched junction bases: 9. Written as DNA, the CDR3 is TGTGCCAGCAGTTCCCAGGGGGCCGCCTACGAAAAACTGTTTTTT. Its translation is CASSSQGAAYEKLFF.

This chain uses TRBV7-9 with TRBJ2-4; D possibly corresponds to TRBD1 (6 bases). This CDR3 comprises 14 residues. CDR1 and CDR2 (germline): SEHNR, FQNEAQ (reference sequence). The V and J ends lost 4 bases and 6 bases respectively, with 13 bases between them. CDR3 region: CASSSVLQGNIQYF. As DNA, the CDR3 is TGTGCCAGCAGCTCCGTACTACAGGGAAACATTCAGTACTTC.

The rearrangement joins TRBV9 to TRBJ2-3; D call uncertain. V lost 4 bases and J lost 5, with 8 bases in between. The CDR3 sequence is 12 residues long. From germline, CDR1 is SGDLS and CDR2 YYNGEE. Here the CDR3 reads CASSPQRDTQYF. The CDR3 DNA follows: TGTGCCAGCAGCCCCCAACGAGATACGCAGTATTTT.

This chain uses TRBV15 with TRBJ2-1; the match to TRBD2 covers 8 bases. TRBJ2-7 matches the DNA end more closely, so the J call is doubtful. The CDR3 has 15 residues. Germline values: CDR1 LNHNV, CDR2 YYDKDF (reference sequence). CDR3 residues: CATSRTGGTSYEQYF. In DNA, the CDR3 is TGTGCCACCAGCAGAACCGGGGGGACTAGCTACGAGCAGTACTTC.

Points on this clonotype: Because the CDR3 is missing its conserved closing phenylalanine or tryptophan, this is likely a read error. The J gene is TRBJ2-7, the V gene TRBV20-1, with D tentatively TRBD1 (7 bases). The germline V and J ends were trimmed by 5 bases and 3 bases, with 17 bases remaining between them. The CDR3 extends over 14 amino acids. The V gene's germline CDR1 is DFQATT and CDR2 SNEGSKA (reference sequence). CDR3 nucleotide sequence: TGCAGTGCTGGCGGGACAGCTAACAGCTACGAGCAGTACTCC. It is translated as CSAGGTANSYEQYS.

This sequence joins TRBV6-2 or TRBV6-3 and TRBJ2-3; tentative D call: TRBD2 (6 bases). Germline-derived CDR1 and CDR2 are MNHEY and SVGEGT. The CDR3 has 16 residues. Trimming removed 6 bases from V and 0 bases from J, with 16 bases in between. For the CDR3, the DNA is TGTGCCAGCAGCACGGAACTAGCCCCAAGCACAGATACGCAGTATTTT. Translating gives CASSTELAPSTDTQYF.

This chain links TRBV20-1 with TRBJ1-2, with TRBD1 as a possible D gene (5 bases). Germline V gives CDR1 DFQATT, CDR2 SNEGSKA (reference sequence). CDR3 size: 13 residues. V lost 5 bases and J lost 5, with 15 bases in between. CDR3 sequence (DNA): TGCAGTGCTGCCTCACCGGGACTGTATGGCTACACCTTC. It is translated as CSAASPGLYGYTF.

This clonotype was recorded many times. The chain is built from TRBV10-1 and TRBJ2-3; no definite D call. Germline V gene sequence: CDR1 WNHNN, CDR2 SYGVQD (reference sequence). The CDR3 is 14 amino acids. Deletions cut 0 bases from V and 2 bases from J, with 6 bases between. CDR3 region: CASSESQVTDTQYF. CDR3 DNA sequence: TGCGCCAGCAGTGAGTCGCAAGTCACAGATACGCAGTATTTT.

This clonotype showed up just a few times. The rearrangement uses TRBV10-3 and TRBJ1-5; 10 bases match TRBD1. Germline CDR1 and CDR2: ENHRY and SYGVKD. This CDR3 has 18 residues. With V trimmed by 6 bases and J by 7 bases, 18 bases remained unmatched. CDR3 DNA sequence: TGTGCCATCAGGGGACAGGGGATATTCACCCGTTTTATGCAGCCCCAGCATTTT. Protein product: CAIRGQGIFTRFMQPQHF.

The table lists this clonotype with a few counts. The chain has TRBV5-1 and TRBJ2-1; tentatively, D is TRBD1 (7 bases). Looked up from germline, CDR1 is SGHRS and CDR2 is YFSETQ. V was pared by 0 bases and J by 8 bases, with 15 bases between. The CDR3 runs to 15 residues. CDR3: CASSLAVQGGDEQFF. The CDR3 DNA reads TGCGCCAGCAGCTTGGCTGTGCAGGGGGGCGATGAGCAGTTCTTC.

The chain has TRBV7-9 and TRBJ1-2, with D possibly being TRBD1 (6 bases). Germline CDR1 is SEHNR and CDR2 is FQNEAQ (reference sequence). CDR3 size: 13 residues. Trimming pared 5 bases from V and 7 bases from J, leaving 14 bases between. Written as DNA, the CDR3 is TGTGCCAGCAGCCTAGTAGAGGGGGTTGGCTACACCTTC. Its protein product is CASSLVEGVGYTF.

This clonotype was detected a few times. The chain combines TRBV6-5 with TRBJ1-2; D gene ambiguous. Trimming pared 6 bases from V and 8 bases from J, leaving 19 bases between. The CDR3 length is 14 residues. Germline assignment: CDR1 MNHEY and CDR2 SVGAGI. In DNA form, the CDR3 reads TGTGCCAGCAGCTCACCTCGAGGGCTAGGGGGCTACACCTTC. Translation gives CASSSPRGLGGYTF.

This clonotype was found many times. The rearrangement links TRBV11-2 to TRBJ1-3, with a possible D match to TRBD1 (5 bases). Trimming removed 4 bases at V and 4 bases at J, with 8 bases between. This CDR3 region has 13 residues. CDR1 and CDR2 (germline): SGHAT, FQNNGV. The CDR3 coding sequence is TGTGCCAGCAGCTCGGACACGGGAAACACCATATATTTT. Translated: CASSSDTGNTIYF.

This chain connects TRBV24-1 to TRBJ2-2; D is unclear. Germline CDR1 reads KGHDR; CDR2 reads SFDVKD. The CDR3 extends over 13 amino acids. V was cut by 4 bases and J by 4 bases, with 6 bases left in between. The CDR3 region is CATSESFTGELFF. Written as DNA, the CDR3 is TGTGCCACCAGTGAGTCGTTCACCGGGGAGCTGTTTTTT.

The chain joins TRBV12-3 or TRBV12-4 to TRBJ2-1; 11 bases agree with TRBD2. The CDR3 spans 16 residues. The trim removed 4 bases at V and 6 bases at J, leaving 8 bases unmatched. CDR3 nucleotides: TGTGCCAGCAGTTCTGAACTAGCGGGAGCAGGCAATGAGCAGTTCTTC. This translates into CASSSELAGAGNEQFF.